Listed below are T cell receptor beta chains from one sample, sequenced in a study of CD8 T cells in Susac syndrome. MiXCR was run by TCRdb on the immunoSEQ multiplex PCR reads, yielding one entry per CDR3 protein. The data show about 150,000 distinct CDR3 sequences, around 95% seen once. Sequenced sample: CD4+ T cells from PBMCs. Receptors originate from a human donor with Susac syndrome. CDR3s include the opening cysteine and the closing phenylalanine or tryptophan. A D gene is named only where the DNA matches it firmly. Size tells how often a clone was seen (once, few, many) or the class of an expanded clone, and some rows leave it out.

v_call: TRBV7-9; d_call: .; clone_size: .; j_call: TRBJ1-2; cdr3_nt: TGTGCCAGCAGCCCGGACGGTTTAGGGGGGGACTATGGCTACACCTTC; cdr3_aa: CASSPDGLGGDYGYTF
v_call: TRBV4-2; d_call: TRBD2; clone_size: .; j_call: TRBJ2-3; cdr3_nt: TGTGCCAGCAGCCAAGAAATAGCGGGGGCCGGAGGAGATACGCAGTATTTT; cdr3_aa: CASSQEIAGAGGDTQYF
v_call: TRBV15; d_call: .; clone_size: .; j_call: TRBJ2-7; cdr3_nt: TGTGCCACCAGCAGAGGAGGGTGGGACACAACTCTCTACGAGCAGTACTTC; cdr3_aa: CATSRGGWDTTLYEQYF
v_call: TRBV27; d_call: TRBD1; clone_size: .; j_call: TRBJ2-1; cdr3_nt: TGTGCCAGCAGAGGACAGGGGGCCTACAATGAGCAGTTCTTC; cdr3_aa: CASRGQGAYNEQFF
v_call: TRBV4-1; d_call: .; clone_size: .; j_call: TRBJ1-2; cdr3_nt: TGCGCCAGCAGTTATCCGGGACTTAACTATGGCTACACCTTC; cdr3_aa: CASSYPGLNYGYTF
v_call: TRBV29-1; d_call: .; clone_size: .; j_call: TRBJ1-1; cdr3_nt: TGCAGCGTTCAGACAGCTATGAACACTGAAGCTTTCTTT; cdr3_aa: CSVQTAMNTEAFF
v_call: TRBV4-1; d_call: .; clone_size: .; j_call: TRBJ1-2; cdr3_nt: TGCGCCAGCAGCCCCAGCAGCGGGGGGCTTCTGATAGCTAACTATGGCTACACCTTC; cdr3_aa: CASSPSSGGLLIANYGYTF
v_call: TRBV7-6; d_call: .; clone_size: .; j_call: TRBJ2-5; cdr3_nt: TGTGCCAGCAGCCCTGGAGGCCCGGGCCAGTACTTC; cdr3_aa: CASSPGGPGQYF
v_call: TRBV9; d_call: .; clone_size: .; j_call: TRBJ1-2; cdr3_nt: TGTGCCAGCAGCGTAGCCAGCGACAGCTATGGCTACACCTTC; cdr3_aa: CASSVASDSYGYTF
v_call: TRBV2; d_call: .; clone_size: .; j_call: TRBJ1-1; cdr3_nt: TGTGCCAGCAGATACAGTAACACTGAAGCTTTCTTT; cdr3_aa: CASRYSNTEAFF
v_call: TRBV12-3/TRBV12-4; d_call: .; clone_size: few; j_call: TRBJ1-5; cdr3_nt: TGTGCCAGCAGTCCCACGGGGGGGAATCAGCCCCAGCATTTT; cdr3_aa: CASSPTGGNQPQHF
v_call: TRBV15; d_call: TRBD1; clone_size: .; j_call: TRBJ2-5; cdr3_nt: TGTGCCACCAGCAGAGGAGGACAGGGCGGAGAGACCCAGTACTTC; cdr3_aa: CATSRGGQGGETQYF
v_call: TRBV19; d_call: .; clone_size: .; j_call: TRBJ1-2; cdr3_nt: TGTGCCAGTGGCAGGGTTAACTATGGCTACACCTTC; cdr3_aa: CASGRVNYGYTF
v_call: TRBV18; d_call: .; clone_size: .; j_call: TRBJ1-1; cdr3_nt: TGTGCCAGCTCATTCGACACTTACACTGAAGCTTTCTTT; cdr3_aa: CASSFDTYTEAFF
v_call: TRBV5-1; d_call: .; clone_size: .; j_call: TRBJ2-7; cdr3_nt: TGCGCCAGCACGTCGGGGGATCCTTCTCTCGAGCAGTACTTC; cdr3_aa: CASTSGDPSLEQYF
v_call: TRBV18; d_call: .; clone_size: .; j_call: TRBJ1-2; cdr3_nt: TGTGCCAGCTCATCCGTCGCAGTCCTAATTGGCTACACCTTC; cdr3_aa: CASSSVAVLIGYTF
v_call: TRBV15; d_call: .; clone_size: .; j_call: TRBJ1-3; cdr3_nt: TGTGCCACCAGCAGAGGGGTCGAGGGAAACACCATATATTTT; cdr3_aa: CATSRGVEGNTIYF
v_call: TRBV20-1; d_call: .; clone_size: .; j_call: TRBJ1-3; cdr3_nt: TGCAGTGGAGTGGGGTCGAGCTCTGGAAACACCATATATTTT; cdr3_aa: CSGVGSSSGNTIYF
v_call: TRBV9; d_call: .; clone_size: .; j_call: TRBJ1-6; cdr3_nt: TGTGCCAGCAGCGTGGCGGGCTCCTATAATTCACCCCTCCACTTT; cdr3_aa: CASSVAGSYNSPLHF
v_call: TRBV12-3/TRBV12-4; d_call: .; clone_size: .; j_call: TRBJ2-1; cdr3_nt: TGTGCCAGCAGTTTTGGTCCGGGTGATGAGCAGTTCTTC; cdr3_aa: CASSFGPGDEQFF
v_call: TRBV19; d_call: .; clone_size: .; j_call: TRBJ1-2; cdr3_nt: TGTGCCAGTAGTATCAAACAGTATGGCTACACCTTC; cdr3_aa: CASSIKQYGYTF
v_call: TRBV29-1; d_call: TRBD1; clone_size: .; j_call: TRBJ1-2; cdr3_nt: TGCAGCGGCCTGGGACAGGGAGGGTCGTGGGCAGATGGCTACACCTTC; cdr3_aa: CSGLGQGGSWADGYTF